The rows below give T cell receptor beta chains drawn from one sample of a study of CDR3 diversity in severe acne. Each CDR3 protein is one row after TCRdb ran MiXCR on the PCR reads. The data show about 86,000 distinct CDR3 sequences, 51% seen once. The sequenced material came from blood. The receptors stem from a male donor in good health, without acne. Both conserved end residues are part of each CDR3. Fields, in order: CDR3 length, V gene, clone size, D gene, J gene, CDR3 DNA, CDR3 protein. The D gene is left open where the match is weak. A row's size may be missing; if present it is once, few, many or a size class.

length: 11
V: TRBV11-2
size: .
D: .
J: TRBJ1-1
DNA: TGTGCCAGCAGCAGGGAATCTGAAGCTTTCTTT
CDR3: CASSRESEAFF

length: 15
V: TRBV10-3
size: .
D: .
J: TRBJ2-7
DNA: TGTGCCATCGGCATAAGACGGGTTGAGGGCTACGAGCAGTACTTC
CDR3: CAIGIRRVEGYEQYF

length: 14
V: TRBV20-1
size: few
D: .
J: TRBJ1-2
DNA: TGCAGTGCCCTGGGTGGATCGTGGGTGGATGGCTACACCTTC
CDR3: CSALGGSWVDGYTF

length: 13
V: TRBV2
size: few
D: .
J: TRBJ2-7
DNA: TGTGCCAGCAGTGAGACGGAGGGCTACGAGCAGTACTTC
CDR3: CASSETEGYEQYF

length: 14
V: TRBV5-1
size: .
D: TRBD1
J: TRBJ2-5
DNA: TGCGCCAGCAGCCAAGGACAGGGGATTGAGACCCAGCACTTC
CDR3: CASSQGQGIETQHF

length: 18
V: TRBV19
size: .
D: TRBD1
J: TRBJ1-1
DNA: TGTGCCAGCGAACTAGTAGGGGACAGTAGATTGGGGAACACTGAAGCTTTCTTT
CDR3: CASELVGDSRLGNTEAFF

length: 14
V: TRBV11-2
size: .
D: .
J: TRBJ2-1
DNA: TGTGCCAGCAGTGGCCAGGGGCCGAAGGATGAGCAGTTCTTC
CDR3: CASSGQGPKDEQFF

length: 16
V: TRBV5-4
size: .
D: .
J: TRBJ2-7
DNA: TGTGCCAGCAGCTCGAGGCAGGGGCCTGCCTCCTACGAGCAGTACTTC
CDR3: CASSSRQGPASYEQYF

length: 16
V: TRBV7-3
size: few
D: TRBD2
J: TRBJ2-7
DNA: TGTGCCAGCAGCTTAACGGGAGGGGTCTCCACCTACGAGCAGTACTTC
CDR3: CASSLTGGVSTYEQYF

length: 16
V: TRBV28
size: .
D: TRBD1
J: TRBJ1-6
DNA: TGTGCCAGCAGTTTATTCAGGGGGCTGGATAATTCACCCCTCCACTTT
CDR3: CASSLFRGLDNSPLHF

length: 15
V: TRBV4-2
size: .
D: TRBD1
J: TRBJ2-3
DNA: TGTGCCAGCAGCAAGACAGGGGCTCGCACAGATACGCAGTATTTT
CDR3: CASSKTGARTDTQYF

length: 14
V: TRBV19
size: few
D: .
J: TRBJ1-5
DNA: TGTGCCAGTAGTATGGTAGTTGGCAATCAGCCCCAGCATTTT
CDR3: CASSMVVGNQPQHF

length: 15
V: TRBV6-1
size: .
D: TRBD2
J: TRBJ2-3
DNA: TGTGCCAGCAAGGGACTAGCGGGATCCTCGGATACGCAGTATTTT
CDR3: CASKGLAGSSDTQYF

length: 14
V: TRBV28
size: many
D: TRBD1
J: TRBJ1-2
DNA: TGTGCCAGCAGTTCCGGGACAGTCCCTTATGGCTACACCTTC
CDR3: CASSSGTVPYGYTF

length: 15
V: TRBV2
size: .
D: TRBD1
J: TRBJ1-1
DNA: TGTGCCAGCAGTGAAGGGGACAGGGACTCGGGTGAAGCTTTCTTT
CDR3: CASSEGDRDSGEAFF

length: 14
V: TRBV7-9
size: .
D: .
J: TRBJ2-7
DNA: TGTGCCAGCAGCCCCAGCCAGTACTCCTACGAGCAGTACTTC
CDR3: CASSPSQYSYEQYF

length: 15
V: TRBV10-3
size: .
D: TRBD1
J: TRBJ1-5
DNA: TGTGCCAGCATATGGACAGGGGATAGCAATCAGCCCCAGCATTTT
CDR3: CASIWTGDSNQPQHF

length: 15
V: TRBV10-3
size: .
D: .
J: TRBJ2-2
DNA: TGTGCCATCAGTGGGTGGACGGGTGACGCCGGGGAGCTGTTTTTT
CDR3: CAISGWTGDAGELFF

length: 15
V: TRBV20-1
size: .
D: TRBD1
J: TRBJ2-6
DNA: TGCAGTGCTTTCCGCGACAGGGCTGGGGCCGACGTCCTGACTTTC
CDR3: CSAFRDRAGADVLTF

length: 14
V: TRBV24-1
size: .
D: .
J: TRBJ2-3
DNA: TGTGCCACACATCGTGGGGGGAACACAGATACGCAGTATTTT
CDR3: CATHRGGNTDTQYF

length: 12
V: TRBV20-1
size: few
D: .
J: TRBJ1-3
DNA: TGCAGTGCTATGACTAGCGGAAACACCATATATTTT
CDR3: CSAMTSGNTIYF

length: 22
V: TRBV6-6
size: .
D: .
J: TRBJ2-5
DNA: .
CDR3: CASSYDGGDTLGYTFGSGTQYF

length: 14
V: TRBV5-1
size: .
D: TRBD2
J: TRBJ2-3
DNA: TGCGCCAGCAGCTTACAGCGGGAGGCAGATACGCAGTATTTT
CDR3: CASSLQREADTQYF

length: 16
V: TRBV29-1
size: many
D: .
J: TRBJ2-5
DNA: TGCAGCGTTGAATCCCTAGTGGGGGGTCTCCAAGAGACCCAGTACTTC
CDR3: CSVESLVGGLQETQYF

length: 15
V: TRBV6-1
size: .
D: TRBD1
J: TRBJ1-5
DNA: TGTGCCAGCAGAATCTCCGGGACAGGGGCTCAGCCCCAGCATTTT
CDR3: CASRISGTGAQPQHF

length: 16
V: TRBV10-2
size: large
D: .
J: TRBJ2-7
DNA: TGCGCCAGCAGGGACCGGTCAAAGCGATTGACAGAAGAGCAGTACTTC
CDR3: CASRDRSKRLTEEQYF

length: 12
V: TRBV29-1
size: few
D: .
J: TRBJ2-2
DNA: TGCAGCACCGCAGGGAACACCGGGGAGCTGTTTTTT
CDR3: CSTAGNTGELFF

length: 11
V: TRBV24-1
size: .
D: .
J: TRBJ2-7
DNA: TGTGCCACCAGCGACACCTACGAGCAGTACTTC
CDR3: CATSDTYEQYF

length: 15
V: TRBV6-5
size: many
D: TRBD1
J: TRBJ2-5
DNA: TGTGCCAGCAGACGGACCGGGACAGGGAAAGAGACCCAGTACTTC
CDR3: CASRRTGTGKETQYF

length: 14
V: TRBV7-9
size: few
D: TRBD1
J: TRBJ1-4
DNA: TGTGCCAGCAGCTTGGACAGGTCTAATGAAAAACTGTTTTTT
CDR3: CASSLDRSNEKLFF

length: 11
V: TRBV10-3
size: many
D: .
J: TRBJ1-2
DNA: TGTGCCATCAACACCGACTATGGCTACACCTTC
CDR3: CAINTDYGYTF

length: 13
V: TRBV10-2
size: few
D: TRBD1
J: TRBJ2-7
DNA: TGCGCCAGCAGTGAGGGGACAGTTACGAAGCAGTACTTC
CDR3: CASSEGTVTKQYF

length: 13
V: TRBV29-1
size: .
D: TRBD1
J: TRBJ1-1
DNA: TGCAGCGTTGTAGACAGGGGTTGGGGTGAAGCTTTCTTT
CDR3: CSVVDRGWGEAFF

length: 15
V: TRBV6-4
size: many
D: TRBD2
J: TRBJ2-1
DNA: TGTGCCACCAGCCAGAGGACTAGCGATGTAAATGAGCAGTTCTTC
CDR3: CATSQRTSDVNEQFF

length: 14
V: TRBV19
size: .
D: .
J: TRBJ2-5
DNA: TGTGCCAGTAGCCCGGAGGGCCGGTGGGAGACCCAGTACTTC
CDR3: CASSPEGRWETQYF

length: 13
V: TRBV20-1
size: .
D: TRBD2
J: TRBJ2-3
DNA: TGCAGTGCTAGAGTACTAGCGGCAGATACGCAGTATTTT
CDR3: CSARVLAADTQYF

length: 15
V: TRBV7-2
size: .
D: .
J: TRBJ2-2
DNA: TGTGCCAGCAGCTTAGGGACAGAGGACACCGGGGAGCTGTTTTTT
CDR3: CASSLGTEDTGELFF

length: 15
V: TRBV4-1
size: .
D: TRBD2
J: TRBJ2-5
DNA: TGCGCCAGCAGGCAGCAGGAGCGGGAACAAGAGACCCAGTACTTC
CDR3: CASRQQEREQETQYF

length: 13
V: TRBV20-1
size: many
D: .
J: TRBJ2-5
DNA: TGCAGTGTGGCCGGACAATACCAAGAGACCCAGTACTTC
CDR3: CSVAGQYQETQYF

length: 16
V: TRBV7-2
size: .
D: TRBD2
J: TRBJ2-7
DNA: TGTGCCAGCAGCGAAGACTCTAGCGGTATATACTACGAGCAGTACTTC
CDR3: CASSEDSSGIYYEQYF

length: 13
V: TRBV29-1
size: .
D: .
J: TRBJ2-5
DNA: TGCAGCGTTAGAGGGACGGCTCAAGAGACCCAGTACTTC
CDR3: CSVRGTAQETQYF

length: 17
V: TRBV6-6
size: .
D: TRBD2
J: TRBJ2-1
DNA: TGTGCCAGCAGTTACTCGACTAGCGGGGTTCCCATCAATGAGCAGTTCTTC
CDR3: CASSYSTSGVPINEQFF

length: 12
V: TRBV20-1
size: .
D: TRBD1
J: TRBJ1-1
DNA: TGCAGTGCAGGGACAGGGAACACTGAAGCTTTCTTT
CDR3: CSAGTGNTEAFF

length: 13
V: TRBV12-3/TRBV12-4
size: .
D: .
J: TRBJ1-1
DNA: TGTGCCAGCAGTTTAAGTCTAGTCACTGAAGCTTTCTTT
CDR3: CASSLSLVTEAFF

length: 10
V: TRBV20-1
size: .
D: .
J: TRBJ2-7
DNA: TGCAGTGTTGGGAACTACGAGCAGTACTTC
CDR3: CSVGNYEQYF